This T cell receptor beta chain appears in the sequencing data of a study of T-cell reconstitution after alpha-beta-depleted transplantation in children. Preparation of the TCRbeta library used unique molecular identifiers. TCRdb passed the PCR reads through MiXCR, listing each CDR3 protein once. This sample has some 520,000 distinct CDR3 sequences, with approximately 29% found just once. This CDR3 comprises 11 residues. The germline gives CDR1 SQVTM, CDR2 ANQGSEA. With V trimmed by 7 bases and J by 7 bases, 5 bases remained unmatched. This sequence joins TRBV29-1 and TRBJ1-2; 8 bases align to TRBD1. The material sequenced was PBMCs from the stem cell graft donor, taken from the stem cell graft. The source is a human donor who donated a stem cell graft to a child with aplastic anemia. CDR3 nucleotides: TGCAGCGCTCGGACAGGGTTTGGCTACACCTTC. It codes for CSARTGFGYTF. The full variable domain, rest sourced from reference TRBV29-1 and TRBJ1-2, is SAVISQKPSRDICQRGTSLTIQCQVDSQVTMMFWYRQQPGQSLTLIATANQGSEATYESGFVIDKFPISRPNLTFSTLTVSNMSPEDSSIYLCSARTGFGYTFGSGTRLTVV.